One and the same sample provided the 31 T cell receptor beta chains below, sequenced in a study of CD8 T cells in Susac syndrome. When the RNA was reverse transcribed, random hexamers were used with an input of 0.5 to 1 ug. TCRdb recomputed calls from the immunoSEQ multiplex PCR reads with MiXCR, one row per CDR3 protein. The sample lists some 120,000 distinct CDR3 sequences, 94% seen once, with around 0.12% in the top ten. The sequenced sample was CD4+ T cells from PBMCs. The receptor source for this set is a human donor with multiple sclerosis.

The J gene is TRBJ2-5, the V gene TRBV5-4; D remains unclear. V dropped 0 bases and J dropped 2 bases, with 5 bases sitting between them. Germline V CDR1 and CDR2: SGHNT, YYREEE (reference sequence). The CDR3 totals 13 residues. For the CDR3, the DNA is TGTGCCAGCAGCTTGGGCAGGCAAGAGACCCAGTACTTC. Protein sequence: CASSLGRQETQYF.

The chain links TRBV4-2 to TRBJ1-1; D is uncertain. This CDR3 comprises 14 residues. Germline CDR1 LGHNA, CDR2 YNFKEQ. V was cut by 2 bases and J by 1 base, with 8 bases left in between. CDR3: CASSQSRANTEAFF. The CDR3 region has the DNA TGTGCCAGCAGCCAATCGCGGGCGAACACTGAAGCTTTCTTT.

V gene TRBV5-1 combines with J gene TRBJ2-2; no reliable D call. V lost 4 bases, J lost 5 bases, and 15 bases lay in between. The length of the CDR3 is 15 residues. Germline CDR1 is SGHRS and CDR2 is YFSETQ. CDR3 sequence reads: CASSPDGQSTGELFF. The DNA of the CDR3 is TGCGCCAGCAGCCCGGACGGCCAGTCTACCGGGGAGCTGTTTTTT.

The V call is TRBV12-3 or TRBV12-4, the J call TRBJ1-1; D is perhaps TRBD1 (5 bases). Trimming left V 4 bases short and J 4 bases short, with 13 bases between. CDR3 size: 14 residues. This CDR3 reads CASSSAGRATEAFF. Here the CDR3 DNA reads TGTGCCAGCAGTTCCGCAGGGCGGGCCACTGAAGCTTTCTTT.

The chain links TRBV5-4 to TRBJ2-6; 7 nucleotides align to TRBD1. Germline assignment: CDR1 SGHNT and CDR2 YYREEE (reference sequence). Trimming cost V 3 bases and J 7 bases; bases outside gene matches: 7. This CDR3 has 15 residues. The CDR3 is CASSYGTEGANVLTF. As DNA, the CDR3 is TGTGCCAGCAGCTATGGGACAGAGGGAGCCAACGTCCTGACTTTC.

This chain uses TRBV7-2 with TRBJ2-2; D is unresolved. The V gene's germline CDR1 is SGHTA and CDR2 FQGNSA. The CDR3 length is 13 residues. V shed 4 bases and J shed 7 bases, with 10 bases lying between them. The CDR3: CASSSSGFGELFF. Written as DNA, the CDR3 is TGTGCCAGCAGCTCCTCTGGGTTCGGGGAGCTGTTTTTT.

V usage is TRBV2 and J usage is TRBJ2-7, with D tentatively TRBD1 (5 bases). V was cut by 7 bases and J by 6 bases, with 22 bases left in between. The CDR3 consists of 15 residues. The germline gives CDR1 SNHLY, CDR2 FYNNEI. The DNA of the CDR3 is TGTGCCAGCATCCCCGCCAGGGCCGATCCGGTCGAGCAGTACTTC. Translating gives CASIPARADPVEQYF.

The V call is TRBV7-6, the J call TRBJ2-5; 8 bases align to TRBD2. The length of the CDR3 is 16 residues. The ends lost 6 bases at V and 4 bases at J; junction bases unmatched: 13. Germline values: CDR1 SGHVS, CDR2 FNYEAQ. CDR3: CASSLSGIAGRETQYF. CDR3 DNA sequence: TGTGCCAGCAGTCTCTCCGGGATAGCGGGGAGAGAGACCCAGTACTTC.

This CDR3 is CASSLWVSMGEAFF. The CDR3 DNA sequence: TGTGCCAGCAGTTTATGGGTCTCTATGGGTGAAGCTTTCTTT. The chain recombines TRBV28 with TRBJ1-1; D is undetermined. V gave up 0 bases and J gave up 7 bases, with 12 bases separating them. CDR3 length: 14 residues. Per germline, CDR1 MDHEN and CDR2 SYDVKM.

The chain joins TRBV12-3 or TRBV12-4 to TRBJ2-2, with TRBD1 matching 8 bases. CDR3 length equals 15 residues. The trim removed 3 bases at V and 6 bases at J, leaving 6 bases unmatched. CDR3 coding DNA: TGTGCCAGCAGTTTTATCCAGGGGGCGGCCGGGGAGCTGTTTTTT. The encoded protein is CASSFIQGAAGELFF.

This chain joins TRBV5-1 and TRBJ2-1, with a possible D match to TRBD2 (5 bases). V lost 0 bases, J lost 2 bases, and 12 bases lay in between. The germline gives CDR1 SGHRS, CDR2 YFSETQ. This CDR3 spans 16 amino acids. CDR3 loop: CASSLVASRTYNEQFF. CDR3 DNA: TGCGCCAGCAGCTTGGTAGCGAGCCGGACCTACAATGAGCAGTTCTTC.

The chain employs TRBV7-9 and TRBJ1-5; 9 nucleotides line up with TRBD1. This CDR3 spans 14 amino acids. The germline CDR1 and CDR2 sequences are SEHNR and FQNEAQ (reference sequence). V lost 6 bases, J lost 7 bases, and 7 bases stayed unmatched. CDR3 sequence: CASSPQGAQQPQHF. In nucleotides, the CDR3 is TGTGCCAGCAGTCCACAGGGGGCACAGCAGCCCCAGCATTTT.

This clonotype was detected only a few times. The chain carries TRBV7-9 and TRBJ2-7; D remains unclear. Germline lookup yields CDR1 SEHNR and CDR2 FQNEAQ (reference sequence). The CDR3 length is 12 residues. Trimming took off 5 bases at V and 3 bases at J, with 8 bases between the two ends. Here the CDR3 DNA reads TGTGCCAGCAGCCTAGACCACTACGAGCAGTACTTC. This gives the protein CASSLDHYEQYF.

The rearrangement uses TRBV20-1 and TRBJ2-7; D possibly corresponds to TRBD1 (5 bases). Germline V lookup: CDR1 DFQATT, CDR2 SNEGSKA (reference sequence). This CDR3 spans 13 amino acids. Trimming stripped 3 bases from V and 2 bases from J, with 11 bases between. CDR3 nucleotides: TGCAGTGCTAGCCCGGACACCGCCTACGAGCAGTACTTC. Its translation is CSASPDTAYEQYF.

The rearrangement uses TRBV12-3 or TRBV12-4 and TRBJ1-5; 7 bases align to TRBD1. The CDR3 totals 11 residues. Trimming removed 5 bases from V and 11 bases from J; junction bases left unmatched: 3. The CDR3 protein is CASSLRGAQHF. The CDR3 DNA reads TGTGCCAGCAGTCTCAGGGGGGCCCAGCATTTT.

In DNA form, the CDR3 reads TGTGCCAGCAGCCCCGGGACAGGGAAACCTCTCTATGGCTACACCTTC. Translated, it gives CASSPGTGKPLYGYTF. This chain links TRBV12-3 or TRBV12-4 with TRBJ1-2; the match to TRBD1 covers 9 bases. This CDR3 has 16 residues. V lost 6 bases, J lost 4 bases, and 12 bases stayed unmatched.

V usage is TRBV27 and J usage is TRBJ1-5; D might be TRBD1 (6 bases). V lost 5 bases and J 6 bases, leaving 17 bases between the germline ends. This CDR3 region has 15 residues. The germline CDR1 and CDR2 sequences are MNHEY and SMNVEV (reference sequence). In DNA, the CDR3 is TGTGCCAGCAGTACCCTAGGGGGGCTCGGTCAGCCCCAGCATTTT. Protein: CASSTLGGLGQPQHF.

The rearrangement uses TRBV7-2 and TRBJ2-2, with unresolved D. The CDR3 is 14 amino acids. Looked up from germline, CDR1 is SGHTA and CDR2 is FQGNSA. The V gene lost 6 bases and the J gene lost 0 bases, with 8 bases spanning the gap. Here the CDR3 reads CASSPSPNTGELFF. The CDR3 coding sequence is TGTGCCAGCAGTCCCTCGCCGAACACCGGGGAGCTGTTTTTT.

This sequence joins TRBV6-5 and TRBJ2-7; 7 bases are a match to TRBD1. The ends lost 6 bases at V and 4 bases at J; junction bases unmatched: 9. Germline CDR1 reads MNHEY; CDR2 reads SVGAGI. This CDR3 comprises 14 residues. CDR3 in amino acids: CASRTPGTVYEQYF. The CDR3 DNA reads TGTGCCAGCAGGACCCCAGGGACAGTGTACGAGCAGTACTTC.

The count of this clonotype is one. This chain connects TRBV20-1 to TRBJ2-2; tentatively, D is TRBD1 (5 bases). CDR3 length: 12 amino acids. Germline assignment: CDR1 DFQATT and CDR2 SNEGSKA (reference sequence). V dropped 5 bases and J dropped 4 bases, with 8 bases sitting between them. The DNA of the CDR3 is TGCAGTGCTCACGACAGCACCGGGGAGCTGTTTTTT. This encodes CSAHDSTGELFF.

Comments on this clonotype: One end of the junction varies from germline; a read error may be responsible. The V and J genes are TRBV12-3 or TRBV12-4 and TRBJ1-5, with no clear D. This CDR3 comprises 14 residues. CDR3 amino acids: CASRLDSNNQPQHF. In DNA form, the CDR3 reads TGTGCCAGCAGATTAGACTCCAACAATCAGCCCCAGCATTTT.

The chain combines TRBV2 with TRBJ2-5, with D perhaps TRBD1 (5 bases). Trimming pared 8 bases from V and 5 bases from J, leaving 18 bases between. The CDR3 contains 14 residues. Germline CDR1 and CDR2: SNHLY and FYNNEI. CDR3: CASRRDSYVETQYF. The CDR3 bases are TGTGCCAGCCGACGCGACAGTTACGTGGAGACCCAGTACTTC.

A single count supports this clonotype. V gene TRBV4-2 combines with J gene TRBJ1-5; D remains unclear. Trimming removed 0 bases from V and 3 bases from J, with 6 bases in between. Looked up from germline, CDR1 is LGHNA and CDR2 is YNFKEQ. CDR3 size: 14 residues. The chain's CDR3 is CASSQDAANQPQHF. The CDR3 bases are TGTGCCAGCAGCCAAGATGCCGCCAATCAGCCCCAGCATTTT.

The chain recombines TRBV4-3 with TRBJ2-6, with 10 bases fitting TRBD2. Germline V gene sequence: CDR1 LGHNA, CDR2 YSLEER. CDR3 size: 17 residues. Losses at the gene ends were 3 bases for V and 2 bases for J; bases not matched to a gene: 4. The CDR3 sequence: CASSQRGLAPGANVLTF. In DNA, the CDR3 is TGCGCCAGCAGCCAGAGGGGACTAGCGCCTGGGGCCAACGTCCTGACTTTC.

The chain couples TRBV20-1 to TRBJ1-2; the D gene is possibly TRBD1 (6 bases). The CDR3 sequence is 18 residues long. Germline CDR1 reads DFQATT; CDR2 reads SNEGSKA (reference sequence). Trimming left V 0 bases short and J 4 bases short, with 24 bases between. The CDR3 DNA sequence: TGCAGTGCTAGAGATAGGACCGGGACACCACAAAGAGTCTATGGCTACACCTTC. Translated: CSARDRTGTPQRVYGYTF.

CDR3 residues: CASSLFRQDNSGAFF. The CDR3 DNA follows: TGTGCCAGCTCACTGTTTCGTCAGGACAACTCTGGAGCTTTCTTT. The chain has TRBV18 and TRBJ1-1; a possible D gene is TRBD1 (5 bases). Germline V gene lookup returns CDR1 KGHSH and CDR2 LQKENI. V lost 4 bases to trimming and J lost 10 bases, with 22 bases between them. The length of the CDR3 is 15 residues.

This clonotype has just one count. This chain uses TRBV7-8 with TRBJ2-7; D is unresolved. This CDR3 spans 15 amino acids. V gave up 0 bases and J gave up 5 bases, with 14 bases separating them. Germline CDR1 reads SGHVS; CDR2 reads FQNEAQ. The CDR3 loop reads CASSLALGLVDEQYF. As DNA, the CDR3 is TGTGCCAGCAGCTTAGCGTTGGGGTTGGTCGACGAGCAGTACTTC. Based on the CDR3 plus reference TRBV7-8 and TRBJ2-7, the full variable domain is GAGVSQSPRYKVAKRGQDVALRCDPISGHVSLFWYQQALGQGPEFLTYFQNEAQLDKSGLPSDRFFAERPEGSVSTLKIQRTQQEDSAVYLCASSLALGLVDEQYFGPGTRLTVT.

J is TRBJ1-2 and V is TRBV2, with D unresolved. CDR3 length: 16 residues. Between the trimmed V and J ends, which lost 6 bases and 0 bases, there was a span of 17 bases. The V gene's germline CDR1 is SNHLY and CDR2 FYNNEI. CDR3 nucleotide sequence: TGTGCCAGCAGCCTTATCCGGTCGTTAGCTAACTATGGCTACACCTTC. Translating gives CASSLIRSLANYGYTF.

The CDR3 DNA reads as TGTGCCAGCAGCGTTCGGCCGGGACAGGGATGGTCACCCCTCCACTTT. The encoded protein is CASSVRPGQGWSPLHF. This chain uses TRBV7-2 with TRBJ1-6, with 9 bases aligning to TRBD1. CDR1 and CDR2 from the germline V gene are SGHTA and FQGNSA. J lost 10 bases, V lost 5 bases, and 12 bases had no gene match. The CDR3 totals 16 residues.

This rearrangement joins TRBV20-1 to TRBJ1-1; D might be TRBD1 (5 bases). This CDR3 is built from 11 residues. V was clipped by 7 bases and J by 14 bases, with 20 bases between them. Germline V CDR1 and CDR2: DFQATT, SNEGSKA (reference sequence). The CDR3 is CSVGRDLGGFF. For the CDR3, the DNA is TGCAGTGTAGGCAGGGATCTTGGAGGATTCTTT.

This sequence joins TRBV24-1 and TRBJ2-7; D is uncertain. Germline V CDR1 and CDR2: KGHDR, SFDVKD. CDR3 size: 14 residues. With 4 bases removed from V and 5 bases from J, the gap between germline ends came to 14 bases. The DNA of the CDR3 is TGTGCCACCAGTGACGCAAAGGCGCCCGACGAGCAGTACTTC. Protein product: CATSDAKAPDEQYF.